The clone carrying this T cell receptor beta chain was recorded once. Its antigen remains unidentified. The data belong to a study of OX40 agonist ivuxolimab in advanced cancers. Study as a whole: Three patients, one with hepatocellular carcinoma and two with cutaneous melanoma, responded partially. Notes on the study in general: The study found that CD8+ T cells averaged more expanded clones than CD4+.

Assay: immunoSEQ multiplex PCR; the TCRdb copy retains only in-frame clones and omits some. The repertoire includes 41,000 or so clones, roughly 80% of them detected once, and 22% sits in the top ten. Per germline, CDR1 SGHRS and CDR2 YFSETQ. V was trimmed by 0 bases and J by 5 bases, leaving 5 bases between them. The CDR3 length is 12 residues. If patients had autoimmune disease history or systemic immunosuppression, they were excluded. The receptor's source is an adult with an advanced solid tumor such as melanoma, head and neck, liver or kidney cancer. The chain links TRBV5-1 to TRBJ2-5, with no clear D. This material consisted of CD4+ or CD8+ T cells sorted from blood, taken in a trial of the OX40 agonist ivuxolimab. The CDR3 coding sequence is TGCGCCAGCAGCTTGGGTCGGGAGACCCAGTACTTC. As protein: CASSLGRETQYF.